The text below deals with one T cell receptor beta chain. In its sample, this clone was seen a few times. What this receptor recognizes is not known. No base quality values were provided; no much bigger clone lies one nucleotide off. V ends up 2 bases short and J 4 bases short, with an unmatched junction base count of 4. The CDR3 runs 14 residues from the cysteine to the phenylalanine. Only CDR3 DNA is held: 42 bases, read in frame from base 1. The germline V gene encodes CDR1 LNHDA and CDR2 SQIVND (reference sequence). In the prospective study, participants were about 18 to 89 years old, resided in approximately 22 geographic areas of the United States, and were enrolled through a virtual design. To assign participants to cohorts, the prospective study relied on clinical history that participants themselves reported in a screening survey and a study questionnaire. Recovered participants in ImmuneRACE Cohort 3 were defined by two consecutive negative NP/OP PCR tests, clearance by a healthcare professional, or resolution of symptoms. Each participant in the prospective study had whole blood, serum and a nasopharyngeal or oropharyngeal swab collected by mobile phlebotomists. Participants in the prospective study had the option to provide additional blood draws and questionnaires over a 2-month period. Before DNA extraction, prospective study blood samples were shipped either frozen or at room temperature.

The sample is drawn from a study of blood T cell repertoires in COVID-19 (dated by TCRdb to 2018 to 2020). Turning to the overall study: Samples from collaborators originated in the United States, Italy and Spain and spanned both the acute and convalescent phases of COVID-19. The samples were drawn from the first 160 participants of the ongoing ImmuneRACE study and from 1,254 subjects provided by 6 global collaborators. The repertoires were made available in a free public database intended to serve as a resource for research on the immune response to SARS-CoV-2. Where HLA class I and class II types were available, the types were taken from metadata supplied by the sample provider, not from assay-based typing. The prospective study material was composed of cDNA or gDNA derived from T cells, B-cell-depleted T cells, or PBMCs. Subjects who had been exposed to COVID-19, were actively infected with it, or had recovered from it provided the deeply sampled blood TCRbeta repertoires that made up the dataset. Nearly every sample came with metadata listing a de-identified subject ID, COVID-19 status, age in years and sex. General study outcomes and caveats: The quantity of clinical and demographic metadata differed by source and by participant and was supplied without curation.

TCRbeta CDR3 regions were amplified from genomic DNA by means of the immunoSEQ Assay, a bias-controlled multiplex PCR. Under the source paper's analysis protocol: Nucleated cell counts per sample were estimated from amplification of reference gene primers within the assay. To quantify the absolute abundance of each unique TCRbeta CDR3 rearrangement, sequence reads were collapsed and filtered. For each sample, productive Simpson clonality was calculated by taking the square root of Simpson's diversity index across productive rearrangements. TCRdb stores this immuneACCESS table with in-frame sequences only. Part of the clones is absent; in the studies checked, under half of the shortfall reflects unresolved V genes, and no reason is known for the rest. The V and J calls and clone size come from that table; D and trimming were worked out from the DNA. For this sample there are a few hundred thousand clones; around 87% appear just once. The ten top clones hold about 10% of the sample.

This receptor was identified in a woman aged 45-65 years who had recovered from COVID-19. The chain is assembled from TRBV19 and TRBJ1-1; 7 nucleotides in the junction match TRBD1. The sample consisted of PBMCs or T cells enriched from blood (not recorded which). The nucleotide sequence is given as TGTGCCAGTAGTATACACAGGGGTAGCACTGAAGCTTTCTTT. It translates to CASSIHRGSTEAFF. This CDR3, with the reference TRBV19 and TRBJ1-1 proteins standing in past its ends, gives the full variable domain DGGITQSPKYLFRKEGQNVTLSCEQNLNHDAMYWYRQDPGQGLRLIYYSQIVNDFQKGDIAEGYSVSREKKESFPLTVTSAQKNPTAFYLCASSIHRGSTEAFFGQGTRLTVV.